This T cell receptor (beta chain) was identified during a study of T cells in Graves' hyperthyroidism and ophthalmopathy. About the study: Upon initial diagnosis and before any treatment, peripheral blood was collected.

V dropped 4 bases and J dropped 2; count of bases not matched to a gene: 3. CDR1 is SQVTM and CDR2 is ANQGSEA in the germline V gene. CDR3 length: 14 amino acids. Researchers amplified the TCR beta CDR3 regions from RNA transcripts. A set of HTBI primers served as the primers for a first-round RT-PCR of the TCR CDR3. In TCRdb, the multiplex PCR reads were re-called with MiXCR into one record per CDR3 protein. The data show approximately 400,000 distinct CDR3 sequences, 15% to 19% seen once. Worth noting for this clonotype: Its target is unknown.

Whole-study findings and limits: Model-based prediction identified ophthalmopathy a median about 6 months prior to its onset. In the blood, most expanded thyroid clonotypes above 0.001 appeared as well.

This rearrangement joins TRBV29-1 to TRBJ1-2, with 11 nucleotides matching TRBD1. The receptor was isolated from a woman aged 18-29 years with Graves' hyperthyroidism. The sample comprised blood. CDR3 coding DNA: TGCAGCGTTGGGGGGACAGGGGGGAACTATGGCTACACCTTC. Translating gives CSVGGTGGNYGYTF.